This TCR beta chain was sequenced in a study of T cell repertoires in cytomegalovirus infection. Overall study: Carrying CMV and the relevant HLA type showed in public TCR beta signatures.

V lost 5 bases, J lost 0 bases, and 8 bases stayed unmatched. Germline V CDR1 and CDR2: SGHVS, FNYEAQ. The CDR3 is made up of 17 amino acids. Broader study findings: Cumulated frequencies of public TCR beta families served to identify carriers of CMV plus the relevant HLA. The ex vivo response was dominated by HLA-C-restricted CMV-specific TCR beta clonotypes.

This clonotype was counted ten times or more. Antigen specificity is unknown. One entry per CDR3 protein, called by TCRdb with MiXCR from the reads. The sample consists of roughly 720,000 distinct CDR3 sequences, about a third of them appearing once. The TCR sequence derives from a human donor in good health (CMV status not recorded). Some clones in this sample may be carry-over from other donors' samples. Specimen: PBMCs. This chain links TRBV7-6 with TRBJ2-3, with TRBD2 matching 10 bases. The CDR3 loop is CASSIGASGGSTDTQYF. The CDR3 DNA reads TGTGCCAGCAGCATAGGGGCTAGCGGGGGCAGCACAGATACGCAGTATTTT.